This T cell receptor beta chain was sequenced for a study of blood T cell repertoires in COVID-19. About the research overall: Acute and convalescent COVID-19 specimens originated in the United States, Italy and Spain.

V lost 1 base and J lost 7, with 9 bases in between. The germline V gene encodes CDR1 SGHRS and CDR2 YFSETQ. The CDR3 length is 12 residues. Study processing details: Amplification of reference gene primers provided the estimated nucleated cell counts. Sequenced by immunoSEQ multiplex PCR; TCRdb stores in-frame clones only, minus some. Clonal size and the V and J genes are those of that table, whereas D and trimming came from the DNA. The sample carries 90,000 to 120,000 clones, 80% to 95% recorded once. The sequenced sample was peripheral blood. V and J are TRBV5-1 and TRBJ2-7; possible D gene TRBD2, 5 bases. This TCR derives from a man between 65 and 85 years old with acute or convalescent COVID-19. The CDR3 spells CASSLTSEEQYF. The DNA of the CDR3 is TGCGCCAGCAGCTTGACTAGTGAAGAGCAGTACTTC. Complete variable domain (other parts from reference TRBV5-1 and TRBJ2-7): KAGVTQTPRYLIKTRGQQVTLSCSPISGHRSVSWYQQTPGQGLQFLFEYFSETQRNKGNFPGRFSGRQFSNSRSEMNVSTLELGDSALYLCASSLTSEEQYFGPGTRLTVT.